Listed here are 27 T cell receptor beta chains from one sample, sequenced in a study of graft-versus-host responses after intestinal transplantation. Sequenced by immunoSEQ multiplex PCR; TCRdb stores in-frame clones only, minus some. The table lists around 14,000 clones, about 33% of them singletons, with roughly 2% in the top ten. The researchers put 200,000 CFSE-labeled responder cells into plates with 200,000 irradiated, violet-dye-labeled stimulator cells. Sample: alloreactive CD8+ T cells from a mixed lymphocyte reaction culture, taken before intestinal transplant. As to subset: CFSE-low proliferating T cells sorted from roughly 6-day pre-transplant mixed lymphocyte reaction (GvH or HvG direction). These receptors were obtained from a human patient who received an intestinal transplant.

V usage is TRBV9 and J usage is TRBJ2-1; TRBD2 matches 7 bases. V trimming: 3 bases; J trimming: 0 bases; junction bases outside the gene matches: 6. CDR1 is SGDLS, CDR2 YYNGEE, per germline. The CDR3 spans 16 residues. The CDR3 reads CASSGSGASSYNEQFF. DNA for the CDR3: TGTGCCAGCAGCGGGAGCGGGGCAAGCTCCTACAATGAGCAGTTCTTC.

The gene calls are TRBV29-1 and TRBJ2-7, with 12 bases fitting TRBD2. Per the germline V gene, CDR1 is SQVTM and CDR2 is ANQGSEA. The trim removed 7 bases at V and 4 bases at J, leaving 5 bases unmatched. There are 13 residues in the CDR3. CDR3 bases: TGCAGCGCCTCTAGCGGGGGGGCTTACGAGCAGTACTTC. Its protein is CSASSGGAYEQYF.

The chain recombines TRBV28 with TRBJ2-7, with TRBD1 matching 9 bases. The germline V gene encodes CDR1 MDHEN and CDR2 SYDVKM. J was trimmed by 1 base and V by 7 bases; bases with no gene match: 5. The CDR3 sequence is 14 residues long. The CDR3 bases are TGTGCCAGCAATCTACAGGGGGCTTCCTACGAGCAGTACTTC. This sequence encodes CASNLQGASYEQYF.

This clone was seen more than once but under ten times. The chain carries TRBV30 and TRBJ2-7, with TRBD1 matching 11 bases. This CDR3 contains 12 residues. Germline V lookup: CDR1 GTSNPN, CDR2 SVGIG (reference sequence). Germline trimming cut 5 bases from V and 7 bases from J; bases unmatched to any gene: 4. CDR3 DNA sequence: TGTGCCTGGGGACAGGGGGCGGGGGAGCAGTACTTC. Its protein product is CAWGQGAGEQYF.

The rearrangement links TRBV5-1 to TRBJ1-3; D not certain. CDR3 length equals 14 residues. Germline CDR1 and CDR2: SGHRS and YFSETQ. Deletions cut 4 bases from V and 4 bases from J, with 12 bases between. In DNA form, the CDR3 reads TGCGCCAGCAGCACCTCGGTCGGGGGAAACACCATATATTTT. Encoded protein: CASSTSVGGNTIYF.

This clone appeared a single time. V is TRBV5-1 and J is TRBJ2-1; unclear D gene. The CDR3 runs 12 residues. V gave up 4 bases and J gave up 5 bases, with 7 bases separating them. Germline CDR1 and CDR2: SGHRS and YFSETQ. CDR3 sequence reads: CASSLLDNEQFF. The CDR3 DNA sequence: TGCGCCAGCAGCCTCCTCGACAATGAGCAGTTCTTC.

The chain couples TRBV4-3 to TRBJ2-7; D is unresolved. V lost 0 bases to trimming and J lost 0 bases, with 6 bases between them. Looked up from germline, CDR1 is LGHNA and CDR2 is YSLEER. The CDR3 length is 14 residues. CDR3: CASSQDTVSYEQYF. CDR3 nucleotides: TGCGCCAGCAGCCAAGACACAGTCTCCTACGAGCAGTACTTC.

This CDR3 reads CAWGQGINTGELFF. The CDR3 DNA sequence: TGTGCCTGGGGACAGGGGATAAACACCGGGGAGCTGTTTTTT. The chain uses TRBV30 and TRBJ2-2; 9 bases agree with TRBD1. Germline assignment: CDR1 GTSNPN and CDR2 SVGIG (reference sequence). V trimming: 5 bases; J trimming: 2 bases; junction bases outside the gene matches: 3. The CDR3 extends over 14 amino acids. Combining the CDR3 with reference TRBV30 and TRBJ2-2 gives the whole variable domain SQTIHQWPATLVQPVGSPLSLECTVEGTSNPNLYWYRQAAGRGLQLLFYSVGIGQISSEVPQNLSASRPQDRQFILSSKKLLLSDSGFYLCAWGQGINTGELFFGEGSRLTVL.

The chain recombines TRBV11-2 with TRBJ1-2; 7 bases line up with TRBD1. The CDR3 is made up of 13 amino acids. CDR1 and CDR2 (germline): SGHAT, FQNNGV. After removal of 4 bases from V and 2 bases from J, the junction contained 1 base not matched to a gene. The CDR3 loop reads CASSSGQNYGYTF. Here the CDR3 DNA reads TGTGCCAGCAGCTCGGGACAGAACTATGGCTACACCTTC.

This clone was detected only a few times. The genes are TRBV6-5 and TRBJ1-1; D perhaps matches TRBD1 (5 bases). Germline CDR1 is MNHEY and CDR2 is SVGAGI. The CDR3 is 15 amino acids. V lost 0 bases and J 0 bases, leaving 8 bases between the germline ends. This chain's CDR3 is CASSYSGAMNTEAFF. CDR3 bases: TGTGCCAGCAGTTACTCAGGGGCCATGAACACTGAAGCTTTCTTT.

The CDR3 spells CASSSLSGGYNEQFF. The CDR3 DNA reads TGTGCCAGCAGTTCACTTAGCGGGGGATACAATGAGCAGTTCTTC. V and J are TRBV6-1 and TRBJ2-1, with TRBD2 matching over 9 bases. J gave up 4 bases and V 5 bases, and 6 bases lay outside the gene matches. Germline loops: CDR1 MNHNS, CDR2 SASEGT. The CDR3 has 15 residues.

The chain joins TRBV7-7 to TRBJ2-2, with a weak D call TRBD1 (5 bases). Germline V gives CDR1 SSHAT, CDR2 FNYEAQ (reference sequence). The CDR3 contains 16 residues. Trimming pared 4 bases from V and 0 bases from J, leaving 12 bases between. This CDR3 reads CASSSLLQANTGELFF. The CDR3 nucleotides are TGTGCCAGCAGCTCCCTACTACAGGCGAACACCGGGGAGCTGTTTTTT. Together with reference TRBV7-7 and TRBJ2-2, the CDR3 gives the full variable domain: GAGVSQSPRYKVTKRGQDVTLRCDPISSHATLYWYQQALGQGPEFLTYFNYEAQPDKSGLPSDRFSAERPEGSISTLTIQRTEQRDSAMYRCASSSLLQANTGELFFGEGSRLTVL.

This clone turned up a few times. V is TRBV6-6 and J is TRBJ1-2, with TRBD1 as a possible D gene (6 bases). CDR3 length equals 15 residues. The ends were cut back, 5 bases at V and 7 bases at J, with 20 bases in the middle. Germline-derived CDR1 and CDR2 are MNHNY and SVGAGI (reference sequence). This CDR3 reads CASSLRRGGRSGYTF. CDR3 sequence (DNA): TGTGCCAGCAGTCTTAGGCGCGGGGGGCGGAGTGGCTACACCTTC.

The chain employs TRBV30 and TRBJ2-3; D might be TRBD1 (5 bases). Deletions cut 0 bases from V and 2 bases from J, with 15 bases between. In germline, CDR1 is GTSNPN, CDR2 SVGIG (reference sequence). The CDR3 contains 16 residues. In nucleotides, the CDR3 is TGTGCCTGGAGTGTACAGGCTGTACTTCTCACAGATACGCAGTATTTT. It translates to CAWSVQAVLLTDTQYF.

V gene TRBV13 combines with J gene TRBJ2-3, with 9 bases fitting TRBD1. This CDR3 contains 16 residues. V was pared by 5 bases and J by 4 bases, with 10 bases of the junction left unmatched. Germline V gene data show CDR1 as PRHDT and CDR2 as FYEKMQ (reference sequence). CDR3 amino acids: CASSPRGRDRADTQYF. CDR3 bases: TGTGCCAGCAGCCCTAGGGGCCGGGACAGGGCAGATACGCAGTATTTT.

The genes are TRBV30 and TRBJ2-2, with TRBD1 matching 7 bases. There are 13 residues in the CDR3. CDR1 is GTSNPN, CDR2 SVGIG, per germline (reference sequence). V gave up 2 bases and J gave up 6 bases; unmatched junction bases: 3. The CDR3 loop is CAWSWQGAGELFF. The DNA for the CDR3 is TGTGCCTGGAGTTGGCAGGGGGCCGGGGAGCTGTTTTTT.

The chain is built from TRBV6-5 and TRBJ1-2, with D possibly TRBD1 on 6 matching bases. V dropped 4 bases and J dropped 6 bases, with 15 bases sitting between them. The CDR3 consists of 14 residues. Per germline, CDR1 MNHEY and CDR2 SVGAGI. Written as DNA, the CDR3 is TGTGCCAGCAGTTCCCTAGGGGGGGCGCATGGCTACACCTTC. It yields the protein CASSSLGGAHGYTF.

The gene calls are TRBV4-3 and TRBJ2-1, with D uncertain. The CDR3 has 15 residues. The ends were cut back, 0 bases at V and 0 bases at J, with 6 bases in the middle. Germline loops: CDR1 LGHNA, CDR2 YSLEER. For the CDR3, the DNA is TGCGCCAGCAGCCAAGATAGAGCCTCCTACAATGAGCAGTTCTTC. This encodes CASSQDRASYNEQFF.

This chain connects TRBV4-3 to TRBJ2-7, with TRBD2 identical over 10 bases. The CDR3 has 16 residues. The germline V gene encodes CDR1 LGHNA and CDR2 YSLEER. J lost 3 bases, V lost 1 base, and 6 bases had no gene match. For the CDR3, the DNA is TGCGCCAGCAGCCAAGGCTTAGCGGGGGGCGTCTACGAGCAGTACTTC. The encoded protein is CASSQGLAGGVYEQYF.

The rearrangement links TRBV6-5 to TRBJ2-7, with 8 bases lining up with TRBD2. This CDR3 region has 15 residues. Trimming cost V 4 bases and J 1 base; bases outside gene matches: 6. The germline gives CDR1 MNHEY, CDR2 SVGAGI. DNA for the CDR3: TGTGCCAGCAGTTCCCCCTTAGCGGGGTCCTACGAGCAGTACTTC. Amino acid sequence: CASSSPLAGSYEQYF.

The DNA of the CDR3 is TGCGCCAGCAGCCAAGGGCTAAGCGGAATCACAGATACGCAGTATTTT. The encoded protein is CASSQGLSGITDTQYF. V is TRBV4-3 and J is TRBJ2-3, with D possibly matching TRBD2 (5 bases). V was cut by 1 base and J by 2 bases, with 13 bases left in between. Per germline, CDR1 LGHNA and CDR2 YSLEER. This CDR3 has 16 amino acids.

The chain carries TRBV4-2 and TRBJ2-3, with 12 bases that match TRBD2. V lost 4 bases and J lost 3; bases outside the gene matches: 5. The CDR3 runs to 16 residues. The germline CDR1 and CDR2 sequences are LGHNA and YNFKEQ. The CDR3 spells CASSRSSGGDTDTQYF. CDR3 DNA: TGTGCCAGCAGCCGATCTAGCGGGGGGGATACAGATACGCAGTATTTT.

This clone came up once. The chain couples TRBV2 to TRBJ1-2; TRBD1 matches 7 bases. Germline CDR1 reads SNHLY; CDR2 reads FYNNEI. V lost 8 bases to trimming and J lost 7 bases; unmatched junction nucleotides: 4. This CDR3 comprises 11 residues. The CDR3 DNA reads TGTGCCAGCCCGACAGGGAGTGGCTACACCTTC. Residues: CASPTGSGYTF.

V and J are TRBV6-4 and TRBJ1-1; 8 bases align to TRBD1. The CDR3 runs to 14 residues. The ends lost 7 bases at V and 5 bases at J; junction bases unmatched: 9. From germline, CDR1 is MRHNA and CDR2 SNTAGT. CDR3 nucleotide sequence: TGTGCCAGCACTGTGACAGGGGAGTTGACTGAAGCTTTCTTT. Translated, it gives CASTVTGELTEAFF.

The V call is TRBV11-3, the J call TRBJ2-7; the match to TRBD1 covers 7 bases. With V trimmed by 2 bases and J by 3 bases, 1 base remained unmatched. This CDR3 has 13 residues. Looked up from germline, CDR1 is SGHNT and CDR2 is YENEEA. CDR3 in amino acids: CASSLTGDYEQYF. The CDR3 DNA sequence: TGTGCCAGCAGCTTAACAGGGGACTACGAGCAGTACTTC.

V and J are TRBV30 and TRBJ1-1, with D maybe TRBD1 (6 bases). Trimming left V 1 base short and J 5 bases short, with 11 bases between. The CDR3 length is 13 residues. Germline V CDR1 and CDR2: GTSNPN, SVGIG (reference sequence). CDR3 nucleotides: TGTGCCTGGAGTGAAGGGGGTTCGACTGAAGCTTTCTTT. Translation gives CAWSEGGSTEAFF.

The rearrangement uses TRBV6-5 and TRBJ2-5; 9 nucleotides match TRBD1. Germline CDR1 reads MNHEY; CDR2 reads SVGAGI. This CDR3 comprises 15 residues. V dropped 3 bases and J dropped 5; count of bases not matched to a gene: 7. DNA for the CDR3: TGTGCCAGCAGTTATGAGGGACAGGGTCAGGAGACCCAGTACTTC. It is translated as CASSYEGQGQETQYF.